Each of the 18 T cell receptor beta chains below was sequenced from the same sample in a study of blood T cell repertoires in COVID-19. The table came from immunoSEQ multiplex PCR; TCRdb's copy has only in-frame clones and leaves some out. The repertoire holds approximately 150,000 clones, with 87% as singletons. What was sequenced was peripheral blood. These receptors were obtained from a woman aged 55-70 years who had recovered from COVID-19.

The genes are TRBV30 and TRBJ1-4, with 9 bases matching TRBD1. The germline V gene encodes CDR1 GTSNPN and CDR2 SVGIG (reference sequence). V lost 0 bases and J lost 7; bases outside the gene matches: 3. The CDR3 totals 14 residues. This chain's CDR3 is CAWSVQGAVEKLFF. In DNA, the CDR3 is TGTGCCTGGAGTGTACAGGGGGCGGTTGAAAAACTGTTTTTT.

The table lists this clone with a few counts. This chain joins TRBV7-3 and TRBJ2-2, with 7 bases lining up with TRBD2. Germline CDR1 is SGHTA and CDR2 is FQGTGA. This CDR3 region has 15 residues. Trimming took 4 bases from V and 5 from J; bases not matched to a gene: 7. The CDR3 bases are TGTGCCAGCAGCTCCAAGCGGGGTGGGACCGGGGAGCTGTTTTTT. Translating it yields CASSSKRGGTGELFF.

The rearrangement links TRBV28 to TRBJ1-5; tentative D call: TRBD1 (6 bases). Deletions cut 5 bases from V and 7 bases from J, with 18 bases between. From germline, CDR1 is MDHEN and CDR2 SYDVKM. The CDR3 is made up of 15 amino acids. The CDR3 spells CASSRRGAGGQPQHF. CDR3 nucleotides: TGTGCCAGCAGTCGCAGGGGTGCGGGGGGGCAGCCCCAGCATTTT. The variable domain in full, with the rest retrieved from reference TRBV28 and TRBJ1-5, is DVKVTQSSRYLVKRTGEKVFLECVQDMDHENMFWYRQDPGLGLRLIYFSYDVKMKEKGDIPEGYSVSREKKERFSLILESASTNQTSMYLCASSRRGAGGQPQHFGDGTRLSIL.

The V call is TRBV29-1, the J call TRBJ2-1, with D perhaps matching TRBD1 (6 bases). The germline CDR1 and CDR2 sequences are SQVTM and ANQGSEA. Deletions cut 6 bases from V and 7 bases from J, with 16 bases between. CDR3 length: 13 residues. The DNA of the CDR3 is TGCAGCGTCCGCACAAACAGGGTGAATGAGCAGTTCTTC. Its protein product is CSVRTNRVNEQFF.

The CDR3 nucleotides are TGTGCCAGCTCACCAGGTATGCCAGGGGAACAGCCCCAGCATTTT. Translated, it gives CASSPGMPGEQPQHF. V is TRBV18 and J is TRBJ1-5, with D perhaps matching TRBD1 (6 bases). The CDR3 is 15 amino acids. The ends were cut back, 2 bases at V and 7 bases at J, with 15 bases in the middle. Germline CDR1 reads KGHSH; CDR2 reads LQKENI.

The table lists this clone with a count of one. This rearrangement joins TRBV5-4 to TRBJ2-5; no reliable D call. V gave up 4 bases and J gave up 2 bases, with 15 bases separating them. CDR3 length: 15 residues. Per germline, CDR1 SGHNT and CDR2 YYREEE (reference sequence). CDR3: CASSPNLGGQETQYF. The CDR3 DNA follows: TGTGCCAGCAGCCCAAACCTCGGCGGTCAAGAGACCCAGTACTTC.

In nucleotides, the CDR3 is TGTGCCAGCACCCCTAGTTACGGGGATGGGAGCACAGATACGCAGTATTTT. Its translation: CASTPSYGDGSTDTQYF. The chain couples TRBV28 to TRBJ2-3; D may be TRBD2 (5 bases). The V end lost 7 bases, the J end lost 0 bases, and 20 bases lay between the germline ends. This CDR3 has 17 residues. Germline V CDR1 and CDR2: MDHEN, SYDVKM.

The gene calls are TRBV14 and TRBJ2-1; 9 bases fit TRBD2. Germline CDR1 and CDR2: SGHDN and FVKESK. The CDR3 extends over 17 amino acids. Trimming cost V 6 bases and J 7 bases; bases outside gene matches: 16. CDR3 amino acids: CASRARGGGDPRNEQFF. CDR3 bases: TGTGCCAGCAGAGCAAGAGGCGGGGGGGACCCACGTAATGAGCAGTTCTTC.

The chain employs TRBV4-1 and TRBJ2-2; 10 positions agree with TRBD1. With 4 bases clipped from V and 1 base from J, the junction kept 6 bases outside the gene matches. The CDR3 is 17 amino acids. Germline V lookup: CDR1 MGHRA, CDR2 YSYEKL. CDR3 amino acids: CASSRAGQGVNTGELFF. The CDR3 DNA reads TGCGCCAGCAGCCGCGCCGGACAGGGGGTGAACACCGGGGAGCTGTTTTTT.

The chain uses TRBV28 and TRBJ2-3; 9 positions agree with TRBD1. The CDR3 runs 16 residues. The germline V gene encodes CDR1 MDHEN and CDR2 SYDVKM. Trimming cost V 5 bases and J 2 bases; bases outside gene matches: 8. CDR3 residues: CASSPHRGQFTDTQYF. The CDR3 DNA reads TGTGCCAGCAGTCCCCACAGGGGGCAGTTCACAGATACGCAGTATTTT.

About this clone: The identical CDR3 is also encoded by other nucleotide sequences in the sample. The CDR3 DNA reads TGCGCCAGCAGCCAAGATCGGGGAAACACTGAAGCTTTCTTT. Its protein is CASSQDRGNTEAFF. V usage is TRBV4-3 and J usage is TRBJ1-1; no definite D call. Trimming left V 0 bases short and J 2 bases short, with 7 bases between. This CDR3 is 14 amino acids long. The germline V gene has CDR1 LGHNA and CDR2 YSLEER.

The rearrangement joins TRBV6-5 to TRBJ1-6, with TRBD1 identical over 7 bases. CDR1 is MNHEY and CDR2 is SVGAGI in the germline V gene. The trim removed 6 bases at V and 9 bases at J, leaving 8 bases unmatched. CDR3 size: 14 residues. CDR3 DNA: TGTGCCAGCAGCCTGGACAGGTCTTTTTCACCCCTCCACTTT. Residues: CASSLDRSFSPLHF.

The chain couples TRBV5-4 to TRBJ1-2, with D possibly matching TRBD1 (5 bases). V lost 4 bases and J 4 bases, leaving 14 bases between the germline ends. Germline V gene lookup returns CDR1 SGHNT and CDR2 YYREEE (reference sequence). The CDR3 contains 14 residues. The DNA of the CDR3 is TGTGCCAGCAGCCCCGGACTGGGGGGCTATGGCTACACCTTC. Its protein product is CASSPGLGGYGYTF.

This chain joins TRBV2 and TRBJ1-6; D is unresolved. The V end lost 5 bases, the J end lost 6 bases, and 17 bases lay between the germline ends. Germline V gene data show CDR1 as SNHLY and CDR2 as FYNNEI. This CDR3 spans 16 amino acids. The CDR3 sequence: CASSLQWPSLNSPLHF. For the CDR3, the DNA is TGTGCCAGCAGTCTACAGTGGCCCAGCCTTAATTCACCCCTCCACTTT.

The chain uses TRBV6-5 and TRBJ2-3; no reliable D call. The V gene's germline CDR1 is MNHEY and CDR2 SVGAGI. CDR3 length: 11 residues. Trimming pared 5 bases from V and 10 bases from J, leaving 10 bases between. The CDR3 reads CASSTSQAQYF. CDR3 DNA: TGTGCCAGCAGTACCTCCCAGGCGCAGTATTTT.

V and J are TRBV5-1 and TRBJ1-6; D is uncertain. Germline CDR1 reads SGHRS; CDR2 reads YFSETQ. This CDR3 comprises 17 residues. Trimming removed 0 bases at V and 0 bases at J, with 10 bases between. The CDR3 bases are TGCGCCAGCAGCTTGGGAGCGGCAAGCTCCTATAATTCACCCCTCCACTTT. Translating gives CASSLGAASSYNSPLHF.

V gene TRBV7-2 combines with J gene TRBJ2-5; 9 bases are a match to TRBD2. Germline loops: CDR1 SGHTA, CDR2 FQGNSA. J gave up 4 bases and V 5 bases, and 11 bases lay outside the gene matches. The CDR3 runs 16 residues. Here the CDR3 reads CASSAGRTSAVETQYF. The CDR3 region has the DNA TGTGCCAGCAGCGCAGGTCGGACTAGCGCCGTAGAGACCCAGTACTTC. Variable domain in full (rest from reference TRBV7-2 and TRBJ2-5): GAGVSQSPSNKVTEKGKDVELRCDPISGHTALYWYRQSLGQGLEFLIYFQGNSAPDKSGLPSDRFSAERTGGSVSTLTIQRTQQEDSAVYLCASSAGRTSAVETQYFGPGTRLLVL.

The DNA for the CDR3 is TGTGCCAGCAGCGCCTCACAGACGAACACTGAAGCTTTCTTT. This encodes CASSASQTNTEAFF. The chain joins TRBV5-4 to TRBJ1-1; the D is unclear. Germline V gene data show CDR1 as SGHNT and CDR2 as YYREEE (reference sequence). The CDR3 loop spans 14 amino acids. The V end was cut by 4 bases, the J end by 1 base, with 11 bases between.